This T cell receptor (beta chain) was found in a study of blood T cell repertoires in COVID-19. In the study overall: Italy, Spain and the United States were the sources of the convalescent and acute COVID-19 samples. Nucleic acid was either cDNA or gDNA, and it came from T cells, B-cell-depleted T cells, or PBMCs.

This CDR3 is built from 13 residues. The ends were cut back, 0 bases at V and 7 bases at J, with 9 bases in the middle. The germline CDR1 and CDR2 sequences are SGHNT and YENEEA. Assay used: immunoSEQ multiplex PCR; TCRdb lists only in-frame clones, some missing. The data contain around 300,000 clones, around 86% of them singletons. The sequence came from a man between 45 and 60 years old with acute or convalescent COVID-19. Sequencing input: peripheral blood. The chain has TRBV11-3 and TRBJ1-2; D remains unclear. Written as DNA, the CDR3 is TGTGCCAGCAGCTTAGATCCACGAGGTGGCTACACCTTC. Encoded protein: CASSLDPRGGYTF. The full variable domain, rest sourced from reference TRBV11-3 and TRBJ1-2, is EAGVVQSPRYKIIEKKQPVAFWCNPISGHNTLYWYLQNLGQGPELLIRYENEEAVDDSQLPKDRFSAERLKGVDSTLKIQPAELGDSAVYLCASSLDPRGGYTFGSGTRLTVV.